These 20 T cell receptor beta chains share one sample of origin, sequenced in a study of blood T cell repertoires in COVID-19. Data came from immunoSEQ multiplex PCR; TCRdb stores just in-frame clones and leaves some out. The profile shows some 240,000 clones, approximately 78% of them singletons. The source material was peripheral blood. The receptors were sampled from a woman in her 70s with COVID-19, enrolled during active disease.

The V and J genes are TRBV7-8 and TRBJ2-7; TRBD1 agrees at 11 bases. J was trimmed by 4 bases and V by 7 bases; bases with no gene match: 6. Germline V gene lookup returns CDR1 SGHVS and CDR2 FQNEAQ. The CDR3 spans 14 residues. CDR3 coding DNA: TGTGCCAGCACCCCGGGACAGGGGGTTTACGAGCAGTACTTC. This encodes CASTPGQGVYEQYF.

This chain uses TRBV30 with TRBJ2-2; the match to TRBD2 covers 8 bases. CDR1 GTSNPN and CDR2 SVGIG come from the germline V gene (reference sequence). The J segment lost 8 bases and the V segment lost 7 bases, leaving 15 bases of the junction unmatched. CDR3 size: 15 residues. The CDR3, as DNA: TGTGCCTTCAAAATAGCGGGACAACAAAGGGGGGAGCTGTTTTTT. It is translated as CAFKIAGQQRGELFF.

Worth noting for this clone: This specimen includes other DNA sequences encoding the same CDR3. The V and J genes are TRBV11-2 and TRBJ1-1; no clear D gene. CDR1 is SGHAT and CDR2 is FQNNGV in the germline V gene. The CDR3 is 13 residues long. V gave up 3 bases and J gave up 0 bases, with 5 bases separating them. The CDR3 region is CASSLGLNTEAFF. The CDR3 coding sequence is TGTGCCAGCAGCTTGGGCCTGAACACTGAAGCTTTCTTT.

This chain connects TRBV10-3 to TRBJ1-1, with a tentative D call TRBD1 (6 bases). This CDR3 is 15 amino acids long. Germline V gene lookup returns CDR1 ENHRY and CDR2 SYGVKD. The V end was cut by 3 bases, the J end by 1 base, with 12 bases between. The CDR3 protein is CAISDTLTGNTEAFF. The CDR3 nucleotides are TGTGCCATCAGTGATACCTTGACAGGGAACACTGAAGCTTTCTTT.

The genes are TRBV28 and TRBJ2-7; weak D call: TRBD1 (7 bases). The germline V gene has CDR1 MDHEN and CDR2 SYDVKM. V gave up 3 bases and J gave up 4 bases, with 19 bases separating them. The CDR3 runs to 16 residues. The CDR3 is CASSFLTGRGIYEQYF. The CDR3 nucleotides read TGTGCCAGCAGTTTCTTGACAGGGCGGGGTATATACGAGCAGTACTTC.

V gene TRBV5-1 combines with J gene TRBJ2-1; TRBD2 might be the D (6 bases). The CDR3 contains 13 residues. Germline V lookup: CDR1 SGHRS, CDR2 YFSETQ. Trimming removed 4 bases from V and 6 bases from J, with 11 bases in between. The CDR3 reads CASSREHLNEQFF. The DNA for the CDR3 is TGCGCCAGCAGCCGGGAGCACCTCAATGAGCAGTTCTTC.

This clone was detected a few times. The genes are TRBV5-5 and TRBJ1-3; no clear D gene. CDR1 is SGHKS, CDR2 YYEKEE, per germline (reference sequence). The CDR3 has 14 amino acids. V was shortened by 0 bases and J by 4 bases, with 8 bases between the two germline ends. CDR3 loop: CASSLDPGGNTIYF. DNA for the CDR3: TGTGCCAGCAGCTTGGATCCGGGGGGAAACACCATATATTTT.

This clone has only one observation. The chain uses TRBV7-2 and TRBJ1-4; D gene ambiguous. V was pared by 1 base and J by 0 bases, with 9 bases between. Looked up from germline, CDR1 is SGHTA and CDR2 is FQGNSA. This CDR3 contains 16 residues. The CDR3, as DNA: TGTGCCAGCAGCTTAGGCCAGGCCACAACTAATGAAAAACTGTTTTTT. This gives the protein CASSLGQATTNEKLFF.

The chain joins TRBV5-6 to TRBJ2-4, with D unclear. CDR1 is SGHDT, CDR2 YYEEEE, per germline. This CDR3 is built from 13 residues. V gave up 0 bases and J gave up 6 bases, with 7 bases separating them. CDR3 region: CASSLAGTNIQYF. Written as DNA, the CDR3 is TGTGCCAGCAGCTTGGCAGGAACAAACATTCAGTACTTC.

This clone was seen once. The chain has TRBV5-5 and TRBJ1-5, with TRBD1 matching over 7 bases. The CDR3 is 18 residues long. The J segment lost 0 bases and the V segment lost 1 base, leaving 10 bases of the junction unmatched. Germline assignment: CDR1 SGHKS and CDR2 YYEKEE (reference sequence). The chain's CDR3 is CASSLWDSQTYSNQPQHF. In DNA, the CDR3 is TGTGCCAGCAGCTTGTGGGACAGTCAAACCTATAGCAATCAGCCCCAGCATTTT.

The chain is built from TRBV9 and TRBJ2-3; no clear D gene. Germline CDR1 SGDLS, CDR2 YYNGEE. The CDR3 runs to 12 residues. The V gene lost 0 bases and the J gene lost 7 bases, with 6 bases spanning the gap. The CDR3 region is CASSVESHTQYF. As DNA, the CDR3 is TGTGCCAGCAGCGTAGAGAGCCATACGCAGTATTTT.

The chain has TRBV5-1 and TRBJ1-1; 12 bases fit TRBD1. The junction had 4 bases not matched to a gene; V was cut back by 4 bases and J by 6 bases. This CDR3 is built from 14 residues. CDR1 is SGHRS, CDR2 YFSETQ, per germline. The CDR3 loop reads CASSPGQGASEAFF. The CDR3 DNA is TGCGCCAGCAGCCCGGGACAGGGGGCTTCTGAAGCTTTCTTT.

The chain links TRBV5-1 to TRBJ1-1; maybe TRBD1 (6 bases). Germline loops: CDR1 SGHRS, CDR2 YFSETQ. The ends were cut back, 0 bases at V and 10 bases at J, with 13 bases in the middle. This CDR3 region has 13 residues. CDR3 protein: CASSLGEQGAAFF. The CDR3 nucleotides read TGCGCCAGCAGCTTGGGGGAACAGGGAGCAGCTTTCTTT.

This sequence joins TRBV5-8 and TRBJ2-2, with D perhaps TRBD1 (5 bases). V was pared by 7 bases and J by 0 bases, with 10 bases between. This CDR3 spans 14 amino acids. Germline V gene data show CDR1 as SGHTS and CDR2 as YDEGEE. CDR3 sequence (DNA): TGTGCCAGCGGGCAAGGGGCGAACACCGGGGAGCTGTTTTTT. Amino acids: CASGQGANTGELFF.

The rearrangement uses TRBV9 and TRBJ2-7; 8 bases fit TRBD1. Per germline, CDR1 SGDLS and CDR2 YYNGEE. V dropped 3 bases and J dropped 0; count of bases not matched to a gene: 2. This CDR3 has 14 amino acids. As DNA, the CDR3 is TGTGCCAGCAGCGCGACAGGGGACTCCTACGAGCAGTACTTC. This codes for CASSATGDSYEQYF.

The chain carries TRBV4-2 and TRBJ2-1; 13 nucleotides line up with TRBD2. CDR1 and CDR2 (germline): LGHNA, YNFKEQ. The trim removed 4 bases at V and 6 bases at J, leaving 9 bases unmatched. This CDR3 has 17 residues. The CDR3 region is CASSLSQGTSGTNEQFF. The CDR3 DNA follows: TGTGCCAGCAGCCTCTCTCAGGGGACTAGCGGGACCAATGAGCAGTTCTTC.

In nucleotides, the CDR3 is TGTGCCAGTAGTGTAACACAGGGAACCTATGGCTACACCTTC. Encoded protein: CASSVTQGTYGYTF. The chain combines TRBV19 with TRBJ1-2; possibly TRBD1 for D (6 bases). V lost 5 bases and J 4 bases, leaving 14 bases between the germline ends. The CDR3 extends over 14 amino acids. CDR1 and CDR2 from the germline V gene are LNHDA and SQIVND (reference sequence).

The rearrangement links TRBV6-2 or TRBV6-3 to TRBJ2-2; TRBD2 agrees at 12 bases. This CDR3 region has 16 residues. Germline CDR1 is MNHEY and CDR2 is SVGEGT. V was clipped by 4 bases and J by 4 bases; unmatched bases: 4. The DNA for the CDR3 is TGTGCCAGCAGTTCCTTACTAGCGGGAGGCACCGGGGAGCTGTTTTTT. It yields the protein CASSSLLAGGTGELFF.

This chain uses TRBV9 with TRBJ2-4; TRBD1 agrees at 9 bases. This CDR3 region has 14 residues. The germline gives CDR1 SGDLS, CDR2 YYNGEE. V lost 3 bases to trimming and J lost 7 bases; unmatched junction nucleotides: 5. The CDR3 DNA reads as TGTGCCAGCAGCGCTGGGACAGGGAGGAACATTCAGTACTTC. Its protein product is CASSAGTGRNIQYF.

The V call is TRBV20-1, the J call TRBJ2-3, with D perhaps TRBD2 (6 bases). The germline V gene has CDR1 DFQATT and CDR2 SNEGSKA (reference sequence). V lost 3 bases and J 3 bases, leaving 13 bases between the germline ends. The CDR3 runs 14 residues. CDR3 nucleotides: TGCAGTGCTAGTTTCGGCGGGAAAACAGATACGCAGTATTTT. Amino acids: CSASFGGKTDTQYF.